This is a list of T cell receptor beta chains from one sample in a study of blood T cell repertoires in COVID-19. The assay was immunoSEQ multiplex PCR, and TCRdb's table has in-frame clones only and misses some. The data hold approximately 270,000 clones, with 89% observed a single time. The sequenced sample consisted of peripheral blood. These receptors were taken from a man aged 50-59 years with acute or convalescent COVID-19. The CDR3 runs from the conserved cysteine through the conserved F or W.

v_call cdr3_aa
TRBV5-1 CASSSSGGSYEQYF
TRBV10-2 CASTWDRGRDTQYF
TRBV11-2 CASSLPGQGAREQYF
TRBV6-5 CASGTHRGYGYTF
TRBV3-1/TRBV3-2 CASSQATGTAYEQYF
TRBV7-3 CASSLSRGGLFF
TRBV15 CATGEGSNEKLFF
TRBV9 CASSETSGGPDTQYF
TRBV5-1 CASSLVTANPYEQYF
TRBV6-6 CASSYLVGNTGELFF
TRBV2 CASSEGRSSGANVLTF
TRBV5-1 CASSLQGAEEKLFF
TRBV9 CASSVDGSNQPQHF
TRBV9 CASSPWGGATDTQYF
TRBV29-1 CSVRSGEGTDIQYF
TRBV7-2 CASSKTPQGNTGELFF
TRBV7-9 CASSPDWGGNTEAFF
TRBV15 CATSSPAGPSGNTIYF
TRBV11-2 CASSSHPAGTPPYEQYF
TRBV13 CASSPTTGGAFNYGYTF
TRBV3-1/TRBV3-2 CASSQGGREDTEQFF
TRBV11-2 CASSSHSNLDTQYF
TRBV7-3 CASSTRGRGTGELFF
TRBV5-5 CASSPLGNTEAFF
TRBV27 CASSLKASWDSYSPLHF
TRBV27 CASSLGSRGYNEQFF
TRBV10-1 CASSPGAINTDTQYF
TRBV5-6 CASSPGVARGYSYEQYF
TRBV6-5 CASTRQGQNGNTIYF